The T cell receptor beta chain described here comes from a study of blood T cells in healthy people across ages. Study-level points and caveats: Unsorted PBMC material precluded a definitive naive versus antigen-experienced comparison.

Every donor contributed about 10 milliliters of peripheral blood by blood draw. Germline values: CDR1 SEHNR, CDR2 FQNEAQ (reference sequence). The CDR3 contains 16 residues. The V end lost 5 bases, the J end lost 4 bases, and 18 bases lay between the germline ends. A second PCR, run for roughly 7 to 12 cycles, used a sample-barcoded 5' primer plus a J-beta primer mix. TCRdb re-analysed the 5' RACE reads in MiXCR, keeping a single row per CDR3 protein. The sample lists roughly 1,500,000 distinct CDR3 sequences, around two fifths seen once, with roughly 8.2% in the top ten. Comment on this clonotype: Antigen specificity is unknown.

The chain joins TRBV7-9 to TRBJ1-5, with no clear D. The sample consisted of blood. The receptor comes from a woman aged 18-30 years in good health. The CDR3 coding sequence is TGTGCCAGCAGCCCCTCCCCGGGCTCCGGGAATCAGCCCCAGCATTTT. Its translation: CASSPSPGSGNQPQHF.